Presented here are 22 T cell receptor beta chains from one specimen sequenced in a study of T cell responses to AZD1222 COVID-19 vaccine. Clones were read by immunoSEQ multiplex PCR, and TCRdb kept only the in-frame ones, dropping some. The data contain approximately 120,000 clones, about nine tenths of them seen just once; the ten biggest clones take up under 4.5%. The material sequenced was peripheral blood, taken on day 0 of AZD1222 vaccination. The receptor set was obtained from an adult in good health.

The chain joins TRBV7-8 to TRBJ1-4; 9 nucleotides align to TRBD1. Trimming removed 5 bases from V and 3 bases from J; junction bases left unmatched: 7. CDR1 is SGHVS and CDR2 is FQNEAQ in the germline V gene. CDR3 length: 16 residues. The CDR3 loop is CASSPRDRASNEKLFF. Here the CDR3 DNA reads TGTGCCAGCAGCCCCCGGGACAGGGCGTCTAATGAAAAACTGTTTTTT.

The V and J genes are TRBV10-3 and TRBJ1-5; TRBD1 agrees at 8 bases. Germline V gene data show CDR1 as ENHRY and CDR2 as SYGVKD. Losses at the gene ends were 2 bases for V and 7 bases for J; bases not matched to a gene: 4. The CDR3 has 14 residues. In DNA, the CDR3 is TGTGCCATCAGTGAGGACAGGGGTGGGCAGCCCCAGCATTTT. Residues: CAISEDRGGQPQHF.

This rearrangement joins TRBV7-2 to TRBJ2-5; D may be TRBD1 (7 bases). Germline CDR1 reads SGHTA; CDR2 reads FQGNSA. There are 14 residues in the CDR3. The V and J ends lost 5 bases and 4 bases respectively, with 14 bases between them. CDR3 nucleotide sequence: TGTGCCAGCAGCATCCAGGGGGGAGGAGAGACCCAGTACTTC. It translates to CASSIQGGGETQYF.

This clone was detected once. The chain couples TRBV5-5 to TRBJ2-1, with D unresolved. Germline V gene sequence: CDR1 SGHKS, CDR2 YYEKEE (reference sequence). The germline V and J ends were trimmed by 4 bases and 4 bases, with 6 bases remaining between them. The CDR3 totals 12 residues. This CDR3 reads CASSGQYNEQFF. Here the CDR3 DNA reads TGTGCCAGCAGCGGGCAGTACAATGAGCAGTTCTTC.

The chain carries TRBV19 and TRBJ1-1; unclear D gene. This CDR3 is 11 amino acids long. Germline V gene data show CDR1 as LNHDA and CDR2 as SQIVND (reference sequence). The germline V and J ends were trimmed by 4 bases and 1 base, with 1 base remaining between them. CDR3 nucleotide sequence: TGTGCCAGTAGTAGGAACACTGAAGCTTTCTTT. Amino acids: CASSRNTEAFF.

The V gene is TRBV24-1, the J gene TRBJ2-7; 7 bases match TRBD1. V lost 8 bases, J lost 2 bases, and 8 bases stayed unmatched. The germline V gene has CDR1 KGHDR and CDR2 SFDVKD. This CDR3 contains 14 residues. The CDR3 DNA is TGTGCCACCATGGCAACAGGGGCAACCTACGAGCAGTACTTC. Translation gives CATMATGATYEQYF.

The chain recombines TRBV7-9 with TRBJ2-7; 12 positions agree with TRBD2. J gave up 3 bases and V 8 bases, and 5 bases lay outside the gene matches. CDR3 length: 14 residues. Germline-derived CDR1 and CDR2 are SEHNR and FQNEAQ (reference sequence). CDR3 DNA sequence: TGTGCCAGCGAAAGACTAGCGGGGGACTACGAGCAGTACTTC. It yields the protein CASERLAGDYEQYF.

The gene calls are TRBV6-6 and TRBJ1-3; a weak D match, TRBD1 (6 bases). Trimming shortened V by 6 bases and J by 0 bases, and 9 bases separated the two germline ends. CDR3 length: 14 amino acids. Germline CDR1 MNHNY, CDR2 SVGAGI (reference sequence). In nucleotides, the CDR3 is TGTGCCAGCAGCCCGACAGGCTCTGGAAACACCATATATTTT. Translation gives CASSPTGSGNTIYF.

The rearrangement uses TRBV6-6 and TRBJ2-2; the D gene could be TRBD1 or TRBD2 (6 bases each). CDR1 MNHNY and CDR2 SVGAGI come from the germline V gene (reference sequence). V lost 5 bases and J lost 3, with 13 bases in between. The CDR3 covers 15 residues. The CDR3: CASSPRRGDTGELFF. CDR3 nucleotides: TGTGCCAGCAGTCCCCGGAGGGGGGACACCGGGGAGCTGTTTTTT.

The rearrangement uses TRBV12-3 or TRBV12-4 and TRBJ2-7, with D unclear. The CDR3 is made up of 12 amino acids. V was cut by 4 bases and J by 6 bases, with 10 bases left in between. CDR3: CASSSSIPEQYF. Written as DNA, the CDR3 is TGTGCCAGCAGTTCCTCCATTCCCGAGCAGTACTTC.

The CDR3 region is CASSLQGPGNTIYF. In DNA form, the CDR3 reads TGTGCCAGCAGCTTACAGGGGCCTGGAAACACCATATATTTT. The chain carries TRBV5-5 and TRBJ1-3; 7 bases map to TRBD1. This CDR3 has 14 amino acids. Trimming removed 2 bases from V and 2 bases from J; junction bases left unmatched: 1. Germline CDR1 reads SGHKS; CDR2 reads YYEKEE (reference sequence).

This clone has just a few counts. This sequence joins TRBV4-2 and TRBJ1-2; perhaps TRBD1 as D (5 bases). This CDR3 has 14 amino acids. Per the germline V gene, CDR1 is LGHNA and CDR2 is YNFKEQ. The germline V and J ends were trimmed by 0 bases and 6 bases, with 11 bases remaining between them. Here the CDR3 reads CASSQDRGDHGYTF. CDR3 sequence (DNA): TGTGCCAGCAGCCAAGATAGGGGAGACCATGGCTACACCTTC.

The chain recombines TRBV3-1 (or the pseudogene TRBV3-2) with TRBJ1-1; 11 nucleotides match TRBD1. The CDR3 loop spans 15 amino acids. Trimming removed 0 bases from V and 6 bases from J; junction bases left unmatched: 3. Germline-derived CDR1 and CDR2 are LGHDT and YNNKEL (reference sequence). The CDR3 DNA follows: TGTGCCAGCAGCCAAGAAGGGACAGGGGGATCTGAAGCTTTCTTT. Residues: CASSQEGTGGSEAFF.

The V gene is TRBV9, the J gene TRBJ1-4; D is possibly TRBD1 (5 bases). The V end was cut by 3 bases, the J end by 7 bases, with 13 bases between. Germline CDR1 SGDLS, CDR2 YYNGEE. The CDR3 runs 14 residues. The CDR3: CASSDGGRSEKLFF. CDR3 DNA sequence: TGTGCCAGCAGCGATGGGGGTCGGAGTGAAAAACTGTTTTTT.

CDR3 protein: CASSRGESIEQYF. Here the CDR3 DNA reads TGTGCCAGCAGTCGAGGGGAATCGATCGAGCAGTACTTC. The gene calls are TRBV27 and TRBJ2-7; D is tentatively TRBD1 or TRBD2 (5 bases each). The CDR3 spans 13 residues. Germline assignment: CDR1 MNHEY and CDR2 SMNVEV (reference sequence). Deletions cut 5 bases from V and 6 bases from J, with 14 bases between.

V and J are TRBV6-5 and TRBJ1-4; 7 bases align to TRBD1. This CDR3 region has 14 residues. CDR1 is MNHEY, CDR2 SVGAGI, per germline. The junction had 5 bases not matched to a gene; V was cut back by 3 bases and J by 7 bases. The CDR3 sequence: CASSYRQGGEKLFF. CDR3 nucleotide sequence: TGTGCCAGCAGTTATCGACAGGGAGGTGAAAAACTGTTTTTT.

This chain links TRBV5-1 with TRBJ2-2, with D perhaps TRBD1 (5 bases). This CDR3 is 14 amino acids long. The germline gives CDR1 SGHRS, CDR2 YFSETQ. V was trimmed by 4 bases and J by 6 bases, leaving 13 bases between them. The CDR3 here is CASSRLPGSGELFF. The CDR3 DNA reads as TGCGCCAGCAGCCGCCTCCCAGGGTCCGGGGAGCTGTTTTTT.

The V call is TRBV4-3, the J call TRBJ2-3; 9 nucleotides agree with TRBD2. Germline trimming cut 0 bases from V and 2 bases from J; bases unmatched to any gene: 15. CDR1 is LGHNA and CDR2 is YSLEER in the germline V gene. This CDR3 spans 20 amino acids. For the CDR3, the DNA is TGCGCCAGCAGCCAAGATACCCCCCCGGGTGCGGGGGGGCCCACAGATACGCAGTATTTT. Translated: CASSQDTPPGAGGPTDTQYF.

The V and J genes are TRBV6-4 and TRBJ1-1; D not resolved. The CDR3 length is 12 residues. CDR1 is MRHNA and CDR2 is SNTAGT in the germline V gene. Between the trimmed V and J ends, which lost 3 bases and 1 base, there was a span of 3 bases. In DNA form, the CDR3 reads TGTGCCAGCAGTGAGGGGAACACTGAAGCTTTCTTT. Encoded protein: CASSEGNTEAFF.

This chain links TRBV5-5 with TRBJ1-4; 8 bases map to TRBD1. The germline V gene has CDR1 SGHKS and CDR2 YYEKEE (reference sequence). J was trimmed by 8 bases and V by 4 bases; bases with no gene match: 7. CDR3 length equals 14 residues. The CDR3 spells CASSTGQGAEKLFF. CDR3 DNA sequence: TGTGCCAGCAGCACGGGTCAGGGGGCGGAAAAACTGTTTTTT. The full variable domain, completed using reference TRBV5-5 and TRBJ1-4, is DAGVTQSPTHLIKTRGQQVTLRCSPISGHKSVSWYQQVLGQGPQFIFQYYEKEERGRGNFPDRFSARQFPNYSSELNVNALLLGDSALYLCASSTGQGAEKLFFGSGTQLSVL.

This clone was recorded only once. V usage is TRBV5-6 and J usage is TRBJ1-1; D unclear. From germline, CDR1 is SGHDT and CDR2 YYEEEE. V shed 0 bases and J shed 10 bases, with 10 bases lying between them. The CDR3 has 12 residues. DNA for the CDR3: TGTGCCAGCAGCTTGGGGCCCCTGGTAGCTTTCTTT. Its translation is CASSLGPLVAFF. The entire variable domain, with the rest obtained from reference TRBV5-6 and TRBJ1-1, is as follows: DAGVTQSPTHLIKTRGQQVTLRCSPKSGHDTVSWYQQALGQGPQFIFQYYEEEERQRGNFPDRFSGHQFPNYSSELNVNALLLGDSALYLCASSLGPLVAFFGQGTRLTVV.

V and J are TRBV11-3 and TRBJ1-1; D gene uncertain. V lost 0 bases and J lost 11, with 13 bases in between. Looked up from germline, CDR1 is SGHNT and CDR2 is YENEEA. The CDR3 is made up of 13 amino acids. The DNA for the CDR3 is TGTGCCAGCAGCTTAGATCATCCGGGTTCGGCTTTCTTT. This sequence encodes CASSLDHPGSAFF.